The rows below give T cell receptor beta chains drawn from one sample of a study of blood T cells in healthy people across ages. TCRdb fed the 5' RACE reads into MiXCR, producing one record per CDR3 protein. The table includes over 750,000 distinct CDR3 sequences, around 25% detected once. This sample also belongs to another study, concerning T cells of mothers and their children.

Sequences were obtained from blood. The receptor set was obtained from a boy between 5 and 17 years old in good health. CDR3s include the opening cysteine and the closing phenylalanine or tryptophan. Expanded clones get a size class; other rows say once, few or many, or leave the size out.

len,j_gene,v_gene,abundance,CDR3aa
12,TRBJ1-1,TRBV20-1,.,CSAWGLDTEAFF
15,.,TRBV14,few,CASSQDYVAHNEQFF
13,TRBJ2-7,TRBV20-1,few,CSATGTSDYEQYF
11,TRBJ1-1,TRBV29-1,.,CSVSVTSGAFF
14,TRBJ2-7,TRBV7-2,.,CASSLQREGREQYF
14,TRBJ2-1,TRBV20-1,few,CSAGTSGAYNEQFF
15,.,TRBV4-3,.,CASSQGEQGDYEQYF
16,TRBJ2-1,TRBV20-1,few,CSAPNNSGALYNEQFF
16,TRBJ2-1,TRBV5-1,.,CASSLFSGDSYNEQFF
16,TRBJ2-2,TRBV20-1,few,CSARGPGQLNTGELFF
16,TRBJ2-5,TRBV18,few,CASSPFSASGEETQYF
11,TRBJ1-1,TRBV12-3/TRBV12-4,few,CASSLTVGAFF
15,TRBJ2-7,TRBV5-1,.,CASSVSTGGLYEQYF
15,.,TRBV5-1,.,CASSLVGGEGYEQYF
16,.,TRBV12-3/TRBV12-4,.,CASSLDLAGGSETQYF
12,TRBJ2-7,TRBV6-5,few,CASTLRANEQYF
16,TRBJ2-1,TRBV20-1,.,CSARVVGPDPYNEQFF
13,TRBJ2-5,TRBV20-1,few,CSARDWWGETQYF
15,TRBJ2-5,TRBV9,.,CASSVGRGSQETQYF
16,TRBJ2-2,TRBV28,.,CASSSILAGGGGELFF
15,.,TRBV12-3/TRBV12-4,.,CASSKGEGAGYEQYF
16,TRBJ1-5,TRBV5-1,few,CASSLDGQVSNQPQHF
12,.,TRBV11-2,.,CTSSLRDHEQYF
15,TRBJ1-1,TRBV7-9,.,CASSLGTGLSTEAFF
15,TRBJ2-5,TRBV15,.,CATSRDPGTEETQYF
14,TRBJ2-1,TRBV3-1,.,CASSHGGLVNEQFF
14,TRBJ2-5,TRBV4-1,.,CASSQAQGQETQYF
15,TRBJ2-1,TRBV20-1,few,CSAAPGLVVAHEQFF
18,TRBJ2-5,TRBV7-9,few,CASSRWTSGGRNLETQYF
15,TRBJ1-6,TRBV28,few,CASSLGRRGNSPLHF